The present T cell receptor beta chain was sequenced within a study of blood T cell repertoires in COVID-19. About the research overall: COVID-19 samples from acute and convalescent phases originated in the United States, Italy and Spain.

The ends were cut back, 0 bases at V and 9 bases at J, with 16 bases in the middle. The CDR3 consists of 15 residues. Germline V lookup: CDR1 SGDLS, CDR2 YYNGEE. In the original analysis: Estimates of nucleated cell counts were drawn from the amplification of reference gene primers. Clones were sequenced by immunoSEQ multiplex PCR, and TCRdb holds only the in-frame ones, with some missing. The V and J calls and clone size come from that table; D and trimming were worked out from the DNA. The sample records some 150,000 clones, roughly 80% being singletons. What was sequenced was peripheral blood. The receptor comes from a woman in her forties with active or convalescent COVID-19. J is TRBJ2-1 and V is TRBV9; D is perhaps TRBD2 (5 bases). This CDR3 is CASSVAPGGAAEQFF. The CDR3, as DNA: TGTGCCAGCAGCGTAGCCCCCGGAGGTGCCGCTGAGCAGTTCTTC.